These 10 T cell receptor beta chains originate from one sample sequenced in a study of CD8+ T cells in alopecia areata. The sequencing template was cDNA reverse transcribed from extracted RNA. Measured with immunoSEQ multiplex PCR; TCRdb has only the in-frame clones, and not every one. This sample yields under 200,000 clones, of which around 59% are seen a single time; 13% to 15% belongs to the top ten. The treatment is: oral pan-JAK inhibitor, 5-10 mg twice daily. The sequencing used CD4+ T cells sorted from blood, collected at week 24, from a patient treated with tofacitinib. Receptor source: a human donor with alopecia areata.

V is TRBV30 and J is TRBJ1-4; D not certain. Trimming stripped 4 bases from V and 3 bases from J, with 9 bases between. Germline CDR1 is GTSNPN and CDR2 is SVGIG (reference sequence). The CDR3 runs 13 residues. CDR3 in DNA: TGTGCCTGGACGCACGAAGCTAATGAAAAACTGTTTTTT. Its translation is CAWTHEANEKLFF.

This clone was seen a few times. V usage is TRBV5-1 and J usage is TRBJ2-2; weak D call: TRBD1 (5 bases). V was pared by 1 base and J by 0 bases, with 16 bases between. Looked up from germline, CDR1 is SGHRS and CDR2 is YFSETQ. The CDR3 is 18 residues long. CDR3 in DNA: TGCGCCAGCAGCTTGAACACCCAGGGTGGAGCGAACACCGGGGAGCTGTTTTTT. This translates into CASSLNTQGGANTGELFF.

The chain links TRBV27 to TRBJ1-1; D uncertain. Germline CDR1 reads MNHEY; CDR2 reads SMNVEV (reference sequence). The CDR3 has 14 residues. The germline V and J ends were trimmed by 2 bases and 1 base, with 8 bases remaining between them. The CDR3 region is CASSLGGSNTEAFF. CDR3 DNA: TGTGCCAGCAGTTTAGGAGGGTCGAACACTGAAGCTTTCTTT.

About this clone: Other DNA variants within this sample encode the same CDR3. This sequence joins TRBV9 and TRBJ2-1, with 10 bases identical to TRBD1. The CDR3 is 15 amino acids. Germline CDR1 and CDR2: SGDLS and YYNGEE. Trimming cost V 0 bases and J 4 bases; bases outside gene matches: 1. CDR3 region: CASSVGTGGYNEQFF. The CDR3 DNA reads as TGTGCCAGCAGCGTAGGGACAGGGGGTTACAATGAGCAGTTCTTC.

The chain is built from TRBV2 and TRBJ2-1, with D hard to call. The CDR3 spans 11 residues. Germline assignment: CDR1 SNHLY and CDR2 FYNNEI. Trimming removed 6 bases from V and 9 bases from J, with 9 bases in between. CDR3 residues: CASRLYREQFF. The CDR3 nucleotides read TGTGCCAGCAGGCTCTACCGTGAGCAGTTCTTC.

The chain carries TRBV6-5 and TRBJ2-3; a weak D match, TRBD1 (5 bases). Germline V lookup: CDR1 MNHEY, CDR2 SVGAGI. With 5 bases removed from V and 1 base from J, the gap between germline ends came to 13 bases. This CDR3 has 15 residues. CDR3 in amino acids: CASSRRAVGTDTQYF. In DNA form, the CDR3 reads TGTGCCAGCAGTCGCAGGGCGGTGGGCACAGATACGCAGTATTTT.

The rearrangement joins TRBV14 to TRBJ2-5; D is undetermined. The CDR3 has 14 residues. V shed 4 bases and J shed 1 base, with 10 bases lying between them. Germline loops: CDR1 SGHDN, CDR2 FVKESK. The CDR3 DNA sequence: TGTGCCAGCAGCCGAAACTGGGCCCAAGAGACCCAGTACTTC. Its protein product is CASSRNWAQETQYF.

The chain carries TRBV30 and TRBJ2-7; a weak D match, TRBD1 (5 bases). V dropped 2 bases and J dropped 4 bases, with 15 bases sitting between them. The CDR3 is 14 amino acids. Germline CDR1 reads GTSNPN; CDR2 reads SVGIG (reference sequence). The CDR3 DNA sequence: TGTGCCTGGAGTTTAATCAGGGCAGGGTACGAGCAGTACTTC. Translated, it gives CAWSLIRAGYEQYF.

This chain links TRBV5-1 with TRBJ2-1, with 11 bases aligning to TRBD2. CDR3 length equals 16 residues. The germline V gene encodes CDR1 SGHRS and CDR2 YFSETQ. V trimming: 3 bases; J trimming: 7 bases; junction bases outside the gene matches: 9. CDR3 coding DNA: TGCGCCAGCAGCTCACTAGCGGGGGAATTGGGTAATGAGCAGTTCTTC. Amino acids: CASSSLAGELGNEQFF.

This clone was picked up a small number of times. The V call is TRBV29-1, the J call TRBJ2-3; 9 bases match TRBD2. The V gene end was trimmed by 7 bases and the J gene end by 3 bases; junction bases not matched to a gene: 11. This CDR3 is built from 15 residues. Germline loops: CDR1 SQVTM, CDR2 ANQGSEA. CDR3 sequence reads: CSAKRPSGVTDTQYF. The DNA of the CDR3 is TGCAGCGCAAAGCGGCCTAGCGGGGTTACAGATACGCAGTATTTT.